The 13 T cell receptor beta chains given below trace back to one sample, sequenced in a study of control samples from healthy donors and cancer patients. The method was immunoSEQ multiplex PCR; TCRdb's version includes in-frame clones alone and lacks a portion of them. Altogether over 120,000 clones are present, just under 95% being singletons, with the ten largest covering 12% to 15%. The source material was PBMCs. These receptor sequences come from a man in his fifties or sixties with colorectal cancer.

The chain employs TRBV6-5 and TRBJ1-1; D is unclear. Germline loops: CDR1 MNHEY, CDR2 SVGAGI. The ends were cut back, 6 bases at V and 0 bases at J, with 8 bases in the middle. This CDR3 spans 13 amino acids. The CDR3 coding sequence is TGTGCCAGCAGATCGGATGTGAACACTGAAGCTTTCTTT. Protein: CASRSDVNTEAFF.

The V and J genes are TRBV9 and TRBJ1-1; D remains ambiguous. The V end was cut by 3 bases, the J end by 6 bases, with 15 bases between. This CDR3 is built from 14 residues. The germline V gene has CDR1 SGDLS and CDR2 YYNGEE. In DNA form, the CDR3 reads TGTGCCAGCAGCGACCAGACCTGGGCGGCTGAAGCTTTCTTT. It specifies CASSDQTWAAEAFF.

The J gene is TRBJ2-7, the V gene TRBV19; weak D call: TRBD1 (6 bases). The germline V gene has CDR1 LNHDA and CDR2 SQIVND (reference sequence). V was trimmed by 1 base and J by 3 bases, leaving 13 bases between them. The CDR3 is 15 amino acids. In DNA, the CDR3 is TGTGCCAGTAGTATAGTTGGGACATCGTTCTACGAGCAGTACTTC. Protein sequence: CASSIVGTSFYEQYF.

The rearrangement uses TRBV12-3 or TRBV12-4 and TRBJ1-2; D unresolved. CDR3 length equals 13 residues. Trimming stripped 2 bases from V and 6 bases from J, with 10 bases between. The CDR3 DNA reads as TGTGCCAGCAGTTTACGGGAGAGGGATGGCTACACCTTC. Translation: CASSLRERDGYTF.

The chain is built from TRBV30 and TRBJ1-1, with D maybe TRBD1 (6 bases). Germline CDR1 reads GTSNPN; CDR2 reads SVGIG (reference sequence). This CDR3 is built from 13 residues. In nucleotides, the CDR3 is TGTGCATTGGACCTTACAGGGAGGGGAGTAGCTTTCTTT. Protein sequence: CALDLTGRGVAFF.

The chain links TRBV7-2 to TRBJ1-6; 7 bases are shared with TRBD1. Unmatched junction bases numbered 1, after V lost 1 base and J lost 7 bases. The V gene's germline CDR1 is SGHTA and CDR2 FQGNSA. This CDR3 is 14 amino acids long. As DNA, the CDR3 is TGTGCCAGCAGCTTAGTACAGGGGAATTCACCCCTCCACTTT. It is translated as CASSLVQGNSPLHF.

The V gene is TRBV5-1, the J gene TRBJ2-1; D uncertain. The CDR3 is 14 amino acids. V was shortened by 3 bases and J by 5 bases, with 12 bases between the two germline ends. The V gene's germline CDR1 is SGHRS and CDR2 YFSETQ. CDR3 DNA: TGCGCCAGCAGCTCCCCTGCAGCCCACAATGAGCAGTTCTTC. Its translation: CASSSPAAHNEQFF.

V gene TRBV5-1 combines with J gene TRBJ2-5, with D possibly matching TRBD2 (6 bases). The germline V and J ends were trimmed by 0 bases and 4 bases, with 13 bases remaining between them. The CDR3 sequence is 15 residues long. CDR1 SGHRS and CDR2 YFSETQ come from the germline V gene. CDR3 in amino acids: CASSLESGRRETQYF. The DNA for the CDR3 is TGCGCCAGCAGCTTGGAGTCGGGGAGGAGAGAGACCCAGTACTTC.

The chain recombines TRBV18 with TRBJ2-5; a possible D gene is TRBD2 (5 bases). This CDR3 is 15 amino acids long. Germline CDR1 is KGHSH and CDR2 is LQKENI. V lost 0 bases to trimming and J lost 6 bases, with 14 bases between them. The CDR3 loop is CASSPPEGPGKTQYF. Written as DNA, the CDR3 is TGTGCCAGCTCACCACCGGAAGGCCCGGGAAAGACCCAGTACTTC.

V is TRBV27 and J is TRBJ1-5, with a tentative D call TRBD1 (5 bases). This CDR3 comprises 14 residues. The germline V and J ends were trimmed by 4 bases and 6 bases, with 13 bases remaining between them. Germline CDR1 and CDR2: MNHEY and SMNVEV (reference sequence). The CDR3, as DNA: TGTGCCAGCAGTTCTGTGAGGGGTGGTCAGCCCCAGCATTTT. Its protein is CASSSVRGGQPQHF.

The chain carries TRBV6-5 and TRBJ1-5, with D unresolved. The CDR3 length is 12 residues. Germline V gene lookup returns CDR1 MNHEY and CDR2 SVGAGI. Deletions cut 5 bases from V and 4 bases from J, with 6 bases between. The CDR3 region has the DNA TGTGCCAGCAGTCCCCCGAATCAGCCCCAGCATTTT. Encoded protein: CASSPPNQPQHF.

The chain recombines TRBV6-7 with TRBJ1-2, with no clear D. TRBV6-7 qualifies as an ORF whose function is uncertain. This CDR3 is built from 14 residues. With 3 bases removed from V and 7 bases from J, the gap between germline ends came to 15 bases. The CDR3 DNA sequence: TGTGCCAGCAGTTATACGGCGGGTACGGGTGGCTACACCTTC. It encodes CASSYTAGTGGYTF.

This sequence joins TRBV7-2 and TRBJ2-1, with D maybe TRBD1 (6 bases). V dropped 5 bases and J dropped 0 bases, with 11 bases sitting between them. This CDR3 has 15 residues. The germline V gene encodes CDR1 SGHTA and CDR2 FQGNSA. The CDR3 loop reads CASSPQGSSYNEQFF. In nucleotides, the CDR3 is TGTGCCAGCAGCCCCCAGGGGAGCTCCTACAATGAGCAGTTCTTC.